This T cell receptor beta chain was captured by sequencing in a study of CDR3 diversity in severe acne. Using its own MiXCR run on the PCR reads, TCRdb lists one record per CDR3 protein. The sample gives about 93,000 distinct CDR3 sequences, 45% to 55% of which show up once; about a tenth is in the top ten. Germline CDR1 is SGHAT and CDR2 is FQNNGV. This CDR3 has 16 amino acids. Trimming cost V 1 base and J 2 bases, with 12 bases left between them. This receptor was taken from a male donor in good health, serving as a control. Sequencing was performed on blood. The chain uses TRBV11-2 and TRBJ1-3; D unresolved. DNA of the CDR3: TGTGCCAGCAGCTTAGTAGGGCCAGGTCCTGGAAACACCATATATTTT. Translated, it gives CASSLVGPGPGNTIYF.